This TCR beta chain was sequenced during a study of graft-versus-host responses after intestinal transplantation. In the study overall: In this cohort, recipients had multivisceral, liver-intestinal, or isolated intestinal transplants. Induction with anti-thymocyte globulin, then tacrolimus and steroids for roughly 3 years, was given to all recipients. General study results and limits: Among recipient marrow samples, GvH clones were found; some appeared first in ileum or blood. Where graft-donor T cell macrochimerism was present, patients had high graft-versus-host to host-versus-graft clonal ratios in allografts.

The CDR3 runs to 15 residues. The germline gives CDR1 MGHRA, CDR2 YSYEKL. The V gene lost 0 bases and the J gene lost 3 bases, with 9 bases spanning the gap. The method was immunoSEQ multiplex PCR; TCRdb's version includes in-frame clones alone and lacks a portion of them. Among 99,000 or so clones listed, 87% were seen once. Turning to this clone: The antigen remains undetermined.

The rearrangement uses TRBV4-1 and TRBJ2-4; D is undetermined. The TCR comes from a human donor who received an intestinal transplant. The sample was unstimulated CD4+ T cells sorted from spleen or lymph node cells, taken before intestinal transplant. CDR3 nucleotides: TGCGCCAGCAGCCAAGATCCACTGAACAAAAACATTCAGTACTTC. Its translation: CASSQDPLNKNIQYF.